Each of the 16 T cell receptor beta chains below was sequenced from the same sample in a study of OX40 agonist ivuxolimab in advanced cancers. TCRdb's table, derived via immunoSEQ multiplex PCR, lists solely in-frame clones and lacks some. The repertoire holds tens of thousands of clones, 65% to 75% seen once, with approximately 20% in the top ten. This sample comprised CD4+ or CD8+ T cells sorted from blood, obtained in a trial of the OX40 agonist ivuxolimab. The source of these receptors is an adult with an advanced solid tumor such as melanoma, head and neck, liver or kidney cancer.

Remarks on this clone: Germline and junction disagree at one end, which may indicate a read error. The rearrangement joins TRBV6-5 to TRBJ1-2; 8 bases are a match to TRBD1. Germline V gives CDR1 MNHEY, CDR2 SVGAGI. The length of the CDR3 is 15 residues. The CDR3 DNA reads TGTGCCAGCAGTTCCAGAGGGGGGGGACAGGCTGGCGACACCTTC. It yields the protein CASSSRGGGQAGDTF.

This rearrangement joins TRBV29-1 to TRBJ2-7; D not certain. This CDR3 has 12 amino acids. V lost 5 bases, J lost 3 bases, and 11 bases lay in between. Germline CDR1 SQVTM, CDR2 ANQGSEA. In DNA, the CDR3 is TGCAGCGTTTTGGGCTTAATCTACGAGCAGTACTTC. This encodes CSVLGLIYEQYF.

V is TRBV19 and J is TRBJ2-3; D perhaps matches TRBD1 (6 bases). This CDR3 has 12 residues. Germline V gene lookup returns CDR1 LNHDA and CDR2 SQIVND (reference sequence). Trimming removed 2 bases at V and 7 bases at J, with 7 bases between. The DNA of the CDR3 is TGTGCCAGTAGTATACAGGGGTATACGCAGTATTTT. This sequence encodes CASSIQGYTQYF.

The chain employs TRBV5-4 and TRBJ2-4, with a weak D call TRBD1 (6 bases). Trimming cost V 1 base and J 3 bases, with 11 bases left between them. The length of the CDR3 is 15 residues. Per germline, CDR1 SGHNT and CDR2 YYREEE (reference sequence). Written as DNA, the CDR3 is TGTGCCAGCAGCTTGACAGGGACGTACAAAAACATTCAGTACTTC. Encoded protein: CASSLTGTYKNIQYF.

The chain employs TRBV5-6 and TRBJ2-2; 14 nucleotides line up with TRBD2. The CDR3 covers 16 residues. CDR1 and CDR2 (germline): SGHDT, YYEEEE. The ends lost 4 bases at V and 7 bases at J; junction bases unmatched: 6. CDR3 bases: TGTGCCAGCAGCACGACTAGCGGGGGGGCCGGCGGGGAGCTGTTTTTT. This translates into CASSTTSGGAGGELFF. The full variable domain, its missing parts supplied by reference TRBV5-6 and TRBJ2-2, is DAGVTQSPTHLIKTRGQQVTLRCSPKSGHDTVSWYQQALGQGPQFIFQYYEEEERQRGNFPDRFSGHQFPNYSSELNVNALLLGDSALYLCASSTTSGGAGGELFFGEGSRLTVL.

V gene TRBV21-1 combines with J gene TRBJ2-4; the table names TRBD2, a call not compared with the DNA. TRBV21-1 counts as a pseudogene. There are 15 residues in the CDR3. The CDR3 reads CASSPGLLAKNIQYF. The CDR3 coding sequence is TGTGCCAGCAGCCCGGGGTTATTAGCCAAAAACATTCAGTACTTC.

This clone is labeled medium-sized. The rearrangement uses TRBV12-5 and TRBJ2-7; no firm D call. The CDR3 consists of 14 residues. Germline loops: CDR1 LGHNT, CDR2 FRNRAP. V shed 7 bases and J shed 0 bases, with 13 bases lying between them. The CDR3 DNA follows: TGTGCTAGTGCCCTATCGGGCAGCTCCTACGAGCAGTACGTC. Its protein is CASALSGSSYEQYV.

The chain uses TRBV7-2 and TRBJ1-5, with TRBD1 as a possible D gene (5 bases). The germline V gene encodes CDR1 SGHTA and CDR2 FQGNSA. V lost 0 bases and J 4 bases, leaving 10 bases between the germline ends. The CDR3 is 15 amino acids. The CDR3 is CASSLAGGSNQPQHF. The CDR3 DNA is TGTGCCAGCAGCTTAGCCGGGGGGAGTAATCAGCCCCAGCATTTT.

CDR3 sequence reads: CASSKTQEYRAPTDTQYF. DNA of the CDR3: TGTGCCAGCAGCAAAACGCAAGAGTACAGGGCACCCACAGATACGCAGTATTTT. The rearrangement joins TRBV21-1 to TRBJ2-3; TRBD1 is taken as the D call from the table, unchecked against the DNA. TRBV21-1 is shown as a pseudogene. This CDR3 comprises 18 residues.

The chain carries TRBV5-4 and TRBJ1-2; tentatively, D is TRBD1 (5 bases). Germline lookup yields CDR1 SGHNT and CDR2 YYREEE (reference sequence). Trimming shortened V by 4 bases and J by 5 bases, and 15 bases separated the two germline ends. The length of the CDR3 is 14 residues. This CDR3 reads CASSPTGTGYGYTF. The CDR3 nucleotides read TGTGCCAGCAGCCCGACCGGGACGGGGTATGGCTACACCTTC. Based on the CDR3 plus reference TRBV5-4 and TRBJ1-2, the full variable domain is ETGVTQSPTHLIKTRGQQVTLRCSSQSGHNTVSWYQQALGQGPQFIFQYYREEENGRGNFPPRFSGLQFPNYSSELNVNALELDDSALYLCASSPTGTGYGYTFGSGTRLTVV.

This sequence joins TRBV4-2 and TRBJ2-3; D is perhaps TRBD2 (5 bases). The CDR3 has 15 amino acids. Trimming cost V 4 bases and J 2 bases, with 13 bases left between them. Germline V gene data show CDR1 as LGHNA and CDR2 as YNFKEQ. CDR3 residues: CASSPPRRNTDTQYF. In nucleotides, the CDR3 is TGTGCCAGCAGCCCGCCTAGGAGGAACACAGATACGCAGTATTTT.

The chain is built from TRBV30 and TRBJ1-1; D remains ambiguous. This CDR3 is 12 amino acids long. Germline V lookup: CDR1 GTSNPN, CDR2 SVGIG (reference sequence). Trimming removed 2 bases from V and 2 bases from J, with 6 bases in between. The DNA for the CDR3 is TGTGCCTGGAGTATAGTAAACACTGAAGCTTTCTTT. It is translated as CAWSIVNTEAFF.

This chain joins TRBV4-2 and TRBJ2-3, with D unresolved. V dropped 0 bases and J dropped 3 bases, with 10 bases sitting between them. The V gene's germline CDR1 is LGHNA and CDR2 YNFKEQ. The CDR3 has 15 residues. The CDR3 loop reads CASSQEDVETDTQYF. DNA for the CDR3: TGTGCCAGCAGCCAAGAAGATGTGGAAACAGATACGCAGTATTTT.

This chain uses TRBV10-1 with TRBJ1-1; 7 bases align to TRBD1. CDR1 and CDR2 from the germline V gene are WNHNN and SYGVQD (reference sequence). Trimming removed 8 bases from V and 5 bases from J; junction bases left unmatched: 14. The CDR3 is 15 residues long. The CDR3 DNA is TGCGCCAGCTCCGTGGGGGAGACAGGGAAAACTGAAGCTTTCTTT. This codes for CASSVGETGKTEAFF.

V and J are TRBV7-9 and TRBJ1-4, with TRBD1 matching 11 bases. CDR1 SEHNR and CDR2 FQNEAQ come from the germline V gene (reference sequence). The CDR3 consists of 16 residues. V trimming: 5 bases; J trimming: 6 bases; junction bases outside the gene matches: 8. CDR3: CASSPRTGGFYEKLFF. The CDR3 nucleotides are TGTGCCAGCAGCCCCAGGACAGGGGGCTTTTATGAAAAACTGTTTTTT.

V gene TRBV19 combines with J gene TRBJ1-5; D is unclear. Trimming pared 6 bases from V and 4 bases from J, leaving 10 bases between. This CDR3 is 13 amino acids long. Germline values: CDR1 LNHDA, CDR2 SQIVND (reference sequence). The CDR3 coding sequence is TGTGCCAGTAGGCTCAGTTTGAATCAGCCCCAGCATTTT. It yields the protein CASRLSLNQPQHF.